Following are 22 T cell receptor beta chains from one sample sequenced in a study of T cell responses to AZD1222 COVID-19 vaccine. Assay: immunoSEQ multiplex PCR; the TCRdb copy retains only in-frame clones and omits some. The sample lists more than 140,000 clones; about nine tenths were seen once. The specimen was peripheral blood, collected on day 0 of MenACWY control vaccination. Every receptor here comes from an adult in good health.

CDR3 sequence reads: CASSTPQLAETQYF. Here the CDR3 DNA reads TGTGCCAGCAGCACTCCACAGTTGGCGGAGACCCAGTACTTC. This chain connects TRBV9 to TRBJ2-5, with D hard to call. The CDR3 is made up of 14 amino acids. CDR1 and CDR2 from the germline V gene are SGDLS and YYNGEE. The V and J ends lost 4 bases and 5 bases respectively, with 15 bases between them.

J is TRBJ2-7 and V is TRBV19; perhaps TRBD2 as D (6 bases). The germline V and J ends were trimmed by 5 bases and 3 bases, with 8 bases remaining between them. Germline V CDR1 and CDR2: LNHDA, SQIVND (reference sequence). CDR3 length: 12 amino acids. CDR3 sequence reads: CASSGGSYEQYF. CDR3 DNA: TGTGCCAGTAGTGGGGGGAGCTACGAGCAGTACTTC.

The chain recombines TRBV24-1 with TRBJ1-4; TRBD1 matches at 8 bases. V gave up 2 bases and J gave up 8 bases; unmatched junction bases: 9. The CDR3 spans 16 residues. CDR1 KGHDR and CDR2 SFDVKD come from the germline V gene. This chain's CDR3 is CATSDSDRGTTEKLFF. In DNA form, the CDR3 reads TGTGCCACCAGTGATTCCGACAGGGGCACCACCGAAAAACTGTTTTTT.

The chain has TRBV19 and TRBJ1-3; D is unresolved. Germline-derived CDR1 and CDR2 are LNHDA and SQIVND (reference sequence). The CDR3 is 13 residues long. V was shortened by 6 bases and J by 0 bases, with 6 bases between the two germline ends. The CDR3: CASRYPSGNTIYF. CDR3 coding DNA: TGTGCCAGTAGATATCCCTCTGGAAACACCATATATTTT.

This chain connects TRBV7-9 to TRBJ1-1; D gene unclear. This CDR3 has 14 amino acids. V lost 7 bases, J lost 1 base, and 13 bases lay in between. The germline CDR1 and CDR2 sequences are SEHNR and FQNEAQ (reference sequence). CDR3 amino acids: CASTNGAWNTEAFF. The CDR3 DNA reads TGTGCCAGCACCAATGGCGCTTGGAACACTGAAGCTTTCTTT.

This clone appeared a few times. The gene calls are TRBV18 and TRBJ1-5; 10 positions match TRBD1. The CDR3 spans 16 residues. Trimming took 0 bases from V and 2 from J; bases not matched to a gene: 1. Germline assignment: CDR1 KGHSH and CDR2 LQKENI. The CDR3 DNA reads as TGTGCCAGCTCACCACCAGGGACAGGGGGCAATCAGCCCCAGCATTTT. Its translation is CASSPPGTGGNQPQHF.

The table lists this clone with a few counts. V gene TRBV7-8 combines with J gene TRBJ2-7; a weak D match, TRBD1 (5 bases). Trimming removed 4 bases at V and 5 bases at J, with 9 bases between. The CDR3 has 12 amino acids. Germline CDR1 is SGHVS and CDR2 is FQNEAQ. The chain's CDR3 is CASSSPGNEQYF. CDR3 DNA: TGTGCCAGCAGCTCGCCAGGGAACGAGCAGTACTTC.

The rearrangement uses TRBV7-3 and TRBJ2-3; the match to TRBD2 covers 8 bases. Germline loops: CDR1 SGHTA, CDR2 FQGTGA. This CDR3 is 15 amino acids long. Germline trimming cut 2 bases from V and 4 bases from J; bases unmatched to any gene: 5. CDR3 in amino acids: CASSLAGGTSDTQYF. The CDR3 DNA follows: TGTGCCAGCAGCTTAGCGGGAGGAACATCAGATACGCAGTATTTT.

This chain connects TRBV6-5 to TRBJ1-2; the match to TRBD1 covers 7 bases. Trimming took 6 bases from V and 6 from J; bases not matched to a gene: 10. CDR3 length: 14 residues. Germline values: CDR1 MNHEY, CDR2 SVGAGI. The CDR3 nucleotides are TGTGCCAGCAGCCGCCAGGGGGGGAGTGATGGCTACACCTTC. Translating gives CASSRQGGSDGYTF.

The chain employs TRBV19 and TRBJ2-1; 9 positions agree with TRBD1. Germline V gene data show CDR1 as LNHDA and CDR2 as SQIVND (reference sequence). This CDR3 is built from 15 residues. V gave up 3 bases and J gave up 9 bases; unmatched junction bases: 9. CDR3 nucleotide sequence: TGTGCCAGTAGTATCGGACAGGGGAATGAAGGTGAGCAGTTCTTC. Residues: CASSIGQGNEGEQFF.

The V gene is TRBV29-1, the J gene TRBJ1-4; tentatively, D is TRBD1 (5 bases). The germline gives CDR1 SQVTM, CDR2 ANQGSEA. The CDR3 runs to 18 residues. V was trimmed by 6 bases and J by 7 bases, leaving 30 bases between them. The CDR3 DNA follows: TGCAGCGTGAACATATACCTCCGGGACCCAAGAGGAGGTGAAAAACTGTTTTTT. Translated, it gives CSVNIYLRDPRGGEKLFF.

The chain carries TRBV7-9 and TRBJ2-7; TRBD1 matches at 7 bases. The V gene end was trimmed by 0 bases and the J gene end by 2 bases; junction bases not matched to a gene: 4. This CDR3 region has 15 residues. Germline V gene sequence: CDR1 SEHNR, CDR2 FQNEAQ (reference sequence). CDR3 nucleotide sequence: TGTGCCAGCAGCTTAGCGACAGGGCCAGCCTACGAGCAGTACTTC. Translating gives CASSLATGPAYEQYF.

The chain joins TRBV6-6 to TRBJ1-1; the D is unclear. This CDR3 is built from 11 residues. The V and J ends lost 6 bases and 1 base respectively, with 3 bases between them. Germline V CDR1 and CDR2: MNHNY, SVGAGI (reference sequence). Written as DNA, the CDR3 is TGTGCCAGCAGACCGAACACTGAAGCTTTCTTT. Translating it yields CASRPNTEAFF.

V usage is TRBV10-3 and J usage is TRBJ2-7, with D tentatively TRBD2 (6 bases). Germline V gene sequence: CDR1 ENHRY, CDR2 SYGVKD. The V end was cut by 0 bases, the J end by 1 base, with 10 bases between. This CDR3 region has 15 residues. The CDR3 sequence: CAISESLAGSYEQYF. CDR3 coding DNA: TGTGCCATCAGTGAGTCCTTGGCGGGATCCTACGAGCAGTACTTC.

V gene TRBV12-3 or TRBV12-4 combines with J gene TRBJ1-2, with D unresolved. CDR3 length: 13 amino acids. V was shortened by 3 bases and J by 4 bases, with 9 bases between the two germline ends. The CDR3 DNA reads as TGTGCCAGCAGTTTGGTTGGTGGCTATGGCTACACCTTC. It encodes CASSLVGGYGYTF.

This chain connects TRBV9 to TRBJ2-1, with D possibly being TRBD2 (7 bases). In germline, CDR1 is SGDLS, CDR2 YYNGEE. The CDR3 extends over 15 amino acids. Trimming removed 0 bases from V and 6 bases from J, with 13 bases in between. The CDR3 sequence: CASSVEGGDTNEQFF. The CDR3 DNA reads TGTGCCAGCAGCGTAGAGGGAGGGGACACCAATGAGCAGTTCTTC.

The V gene is TRBV4-2, the J gene TRBJ2-3; D is unclear. The germline V gene has CDR1 LGHNA and CDR2 YNFKEQ. The V and J ends lost 0 bases and 1 base respectively, with 5 bases between them. The CDR3 covers 14 residues. The chain's CDR3 is CASSQDGGTDTQYF. The DNA of the CDR3 is TGTGCCAGCAGCCAAGATGGTGGCACAGATACGCAGTATTTT.

The genes are TRBV5-1 and TRBJ2-1; TRBD2 matches at 11 bases. The CDR3 contains 16 residues. The V and J ends lost 0 bases and 7 bases, in that order; junction bases with no gene match: 6. Germline CDR1 and CDR2: SGHRS and YFSETQ. DNA of the CDR3: TGCGCCAGCAGCTTGGCGGGGACTAGCGGTAGGAATGAGCAGTTCTTC. This codes for CASSLAGTSGRNEQFF.

This clone has more than one count but fewer than ten. In the same sample, other DNA sequences code for this CDR3. V gene TRBV7-9 combines with J gene TRBJ1-1; TRBD1 matches 8 bases. The J segment lost 3 bases and the V segment lost 5 bases, leaving 2 bases of the junction unmatched. CDR1 and CDR2 (germline): SEHNR, FQNEAQ (reference sequence). This CDR3 has 13 residues. CDR3 DNA: TGTGCCAGCAGCCTGACAGGGGACACTGAAGCTTTCTTT. Its protein is CASSLTGDTEAFF.

V is TRBV7-2 and J is TRBJ2-5; 11 nucleotides match TRBD2. Germline V gives CDR1 SGHTA, CDR2 FQGNSA. With V trimmed by 5 bases and J by 1 base, 12 bases remained unmatched. The CDR3 is made up of 18 amino acids. The DNA of the CDR3 is TGTGCCAGCAGCGCCCTAGCGGGAGGAACCGTAATCCAAGAGACCCAGTACTTC. It is translated as CASSALAGGTVIQETQYF.

V usage is TRBV6-5 and J usage is TRBJ2-2; D ambiguous. Germline loops: CDR1 MNHEY, CDR2 SVGAGI. V was pared by 7 bases and J by 1 base, with 10 bases between. This CDR3 is built from 14 residues. In nucleotides, the CDR3 is TGTGCCAGCAAGGAAAAGGGGAACACCGGGGAGCTGTTTTTT. It encodes CASKEKGNTGELFF.

This chain uses TRBV4-1 with TRBJ2-5, with TRBD1 identical over 7 bases. V gave up 3 bases and J gave up 5 bases; unmatched junction bases: 3. Germline V lookup: CDR1 MGHRA, CDR2 YSYEKL. The CDR3 contains 13 residues. The CDR3: CASSQTGLETQYF. In nucleotides, the CDR3 is TGCGCCAGCAGCCAGACAGGGTTGGAGACCCAGTACTTC.